Listed below are T cell receptor beta chains from one sample, sequenced in a study of regulatory T cells in long-lasting Graves disease. TCRdb processed the multiplex PCR reads anew with MiXCR; each CDR3 protein has one entry. Of approximately 300,000 distinct CDR3 sequences listed, 15% to 20% are singletons. Sequencing was performed on peripheral blood mononuclear cells (PBMCs), taken at new diagnosis, from a patient treated with antithyroid drugs. The receptors were gathered from a female donor with Graves disease. CDR3s include the opening cysteine and the closing phenylalanine or tryptophan. Fields, in order: D gene, J gene, V gene, clone size, CDR3 protein, CDR3 DNA. The D gene is left open where the match is weak. Some rows mark clone size as missing; the rest say once, few, many or name a class of expanded clone.

>-|TRBJ1-1|TRBV19|many
CASSFLSTGAGTEAFF
TGTGCCAGTAGTTTCCTCTCGACGGGGGCGGGCACTGAAGCTTTCTTT
>TRBD2|TRBJ2-1|TRBV14|many
CASSQDWEGYNEQFF
TGTGCCAGCAGCCAAGATTGGGAGGGGTACAATGAGCAGTTCTTC
>-|TRBJ1-1|TRBV12-3/TRBV12-4|many
CASSSNQVTEAFF
TGTGCCAGCAGTTCCAATCAGGTGACTGAAGCTTTCTTT
>TRBD2|TRBJ2-7|TRBV10-3|many
CAAGPAGVYEQYF
TGTGCTGCGGGGCCAGCGGGAGTGTACGAGCAGTACTTC
>-|TRBJ2-5|TRBV6-9|many
CATPCRVQYF
TGTGCCACTCCTTGTCGAGTCCAGTACTTC
>-|TRBJ1-5|TRBV4-1|-
CASSPNTGTYQPQHF
TGCGCCAGCAGCCCCAATACAGGGACTTACCAGCCCCAGCATTTT
>TRBD2|TRBJ2-3|TRBV7-7|few
CASSLGGRVTDTQYF
TGTGCTAGCAGCTTAGGCGGGAGGGTGACAGATACGCAGTATTTT
>-|TRBJ1-2|TRBV6-1|many
CASVVAGHQNYGYTF
TGTGCCAGCGTGGTCGCGGGACACCAAAACTATGGCTACACCTTC
>-|TRBJ2-1|TRBV15|many
CATSGASVVEQFF
TGTGCCACCTCCGGGGCTAGCGTGGTTGAGCAGTTCTTC
>-|TRBJ2-3|TRBV12-3/TRBV12-4|many
CASRKEGGFTDTQYF
TGTGCCAGCAGGAAAGAGGGGGGTTTCACAGATACGCAGTATTTT
>TRBD2|TRBJ2-3|TRBV28|-
CASSPQIAGGPYTDTQYF
TGTGCCAGCAGTCCCCAAATAGCGGGAGGACCCTACACAGATACGCAGTATTTT
>-|TRBJ2-3|TRBV4-1|many
CASSPWVGPDTQYF
TGCGCCAGCAGCCCATGGGTGGGTCCAGATACGCAGTATTTT
>-|TRBJ2-7|TRBV2|many
CASRRVDGLNYEQYF
TGTGCCAGCAGAAGAGTCGACGGCCTCAACTACGAGCAGTACTTC
>TRBD2|TRBJ2-1|TRBV3-1|few
CASSQDWAGVTGGDEQFF
TGTGCCAGCAGCCAAGATTGGGCGGGTGTAACCGGGGGGGATGAGCAGTTCTTC
>-|TRBJ2-7|TRBV6-1|many
CASSRTESYEQYF
TGTGCCAGCAGCCGGACAGAGTCCTACGAGCAGTACTTC
>TRBD2|TRBJ2-4|TRBV19|many
CASRLTSGRLGNIQYF
TGTGCCAGTAGATTGACTAGCGGGAGACTAGGAAACATTCAGTACTTC
>-|TRBJ2-6|TRBV6-5|many
CASSYSGGSSGANVLTF
TGTGCCAGCAGTTACTCGGGGGGTAGCTCTGGGGCCAACGTCCTGACTTTC
>TRBD1|TRBJ1-4|TRBV28|-
CASKETGESEKLFF
TGTGCCAGCAAAGAGACAGGGGAGAGCGAAAAACTGTTTTTT
>TRBD2|TRBJ2-2|TRBV2|many
CASTPSRTSVHTGELFF
TGTGCCAGCACCCCCTCCCGGACTAGCGTTCACACCGGGGAGCTGTTTTTT
>-|TRBJ2-7|TRBV4-1|few
CASSQGRFYEQYF
TGCGCCAGCAGCCAAGGCCGGTTCTACGAGCAGTACTTC
>-|TRBJ2-7|TRBV7-9|-
CASSLGPFYEQYF
TGTGCCAGCAGCTTAGGTCCCTTCTACGAGCAGTACTTC
>-|TRBJ2-4|TRBV27|many
CASSLKADSSGNIQYF
TGTGCCAGCAGTTTAAAGGCAGACTCCTCAGGAAACATTCAGTACTTC
>-|TRBJ1-5|TRBV28|many
CASSSGDQPQHF
TGTGCCAGCAGCTCCGGGGATCAGCCCCAGCATTTT
>-|TRBJ2-3|TRBV6-1|many
CASSRDREEDTQYF
TGTGCCAGCAGTAGAGACAGGGAGGAAGATACGCAGTATTTT
>-|TRBJ1-4|TRBV5-4|-
CASSSDQGGGEKLFF
TGTGCCAGCAGCTCAGACCAGGGAGGTGGTGAAAAACTGTTTTTT
>TRBD1|TRBJ2-5|TRBV20-1|many
CSANPPGTGEVGPQYF
TGCAGTGCCAACCCTCCCGGGACAGGGGAGGTGGGTCCCCAGTACTTC
>-|TRBJ1-5|TRBV19|-
CASSIWEDSPAQHF
TGTGCCAGTAGTATCTGGGAGGACTCCCCAGCCCAGCATTTT
>TRBD1|TRBJ1-5|TRBV29-1|-
CSVGDRYNQPQHF
TGCAGCGTTGGGGACAGGTACAATCAGCCCCAGCATTTT
>-|TRBJ2-7|TRBV28|many
CASSGTLFYEQYF
TGTGCCAGCTCTGGGACTCTATTCTACGAGCAGTACTTC
>TRBD2|TRBJ2-5|TRBV5-1|few
CASSPGLASIQETQYF
TGCGCCAGCAGCCCCGGACTAGCCTCAATCCAAGAGACCCAGTACTTC
>-|TRBJ2-6|TRBV19|few
CASSSLTGSGANVLTF
TGTGCCAGTAGTAGTTTGACGGGCTCTGGGGCCAACGTCCTGACTTTC
>-|TRBJ2-1|TRBV5-1|few
CASSLNGGVEQFF
TGTGCCAGCAGCTTGAACGGCGGGGTTGAGCAGTTCTTC
>TRBD1|TRBJ2-1|TRBV6-1|-
CASSTGTVSYNEQFF
TGTGCCAGTTCTACCGGGACAGTATCCTACAATGAGCAGTTCTTC
>-|TRBJ1-4|TRBV7-8|many
CASSYQRQAINEKLFF
TGTGCCAGCAGCTATCAAAGACAGGCCATTAATGAAAAACTGTTTTTT
>TRBD1|TRBJ2-3|TRBV30|many
CAWSVGDRVFFTDTQYF
TGTGCCTGGAGTGTAGGGGACAGGGTGTTTTTCACCGATACGCAGTATTTT
>-|TRBJ2-7|TRBV28|many
CASSSRDTSNEQYF
TGTGCCAGCAGCTCCCGGGACACCTCTAACGAGCAGTACTTC
>-|TRBJ1-4|TRBV29-1|few
CSGYSSPAEKLFF
TGCAGCGGTTACAGTTCCCCAGCCGAAAAACTGTTTTTT
>-|TRBJ2-5|TRBV10-3|many
CAIRTGLAGQGAPAGETQYF
TGTGCCATCCGAACCGGGTTAGCGGGACAGGGAGCGCCAGCCGGGGAGACCCAGTACTTC
>-|TRBJ2-1|TRBV6-1|few
CASSEAGGVFNEQFF
TGTGCCAGCAGTGAAGCGGGGGGAGTGTTCAATGAGCAGTTCTTC
>-|TRBJ1-1|TRBV6-1|many
CASWERASLAFF
TGTGCCAGCTGGGAGAGGGCTAGCCTAGCTTTCTTT